This T cell receptor beta chain was obtained from a study of T cell responses to AZD1222 COVID-19 vaccine. For the study at large: The analysis combined second doses at about 4 or about 12 weeks.

Some clones are missing from TCRdb's copy, which holds only in-frame ones; the method was immunoSEQ multiplex PCR. Here the sample spans about 100,000 clones, about 90% being singletons. The CDR3 is 15 amino acids. The V gene lost 0 bases and the J gene lost 2 bases, with 9 bases spanning the gap. The germline gives CDR1 LGHDT, CDR2 YNNKEL (reference sequence). The gene calls are TRBV3-1 (or the pseudogene TRBV3-2) and TRBJ2-3; unclear D gene. Sequenced material: peripheral blood, taken on day 0 of AZD1222 vaccination. This receptor was obtained from an adult in good health. This chain's CDR3 is CASSQDRTLTDTQYF. CDR3 nucleotide sequence: TGTGCCAGCAGCCAAGATCGGACCCTCACAGATACGCAGTATTTT.